The 32 T cell receptor beta chains in this list originate from one sample, sequenced in a study of blood T cell repertoires in COVID-19. Some clones are missing from TCRdb's copy, which holds only in-frame ones; the method was immunoSEQ multiplex PCR. The table includes about 210,000 clones, 70% to 90% detected once. The specimen sequenced was PBMCs or T cells enriched from blood (not recorded which). Receptors originate from a man aged 30 to 45 with acute COVID-19.

CDR3 DNA: TGTGCCAGCAGCCAAGGTCCAGGGGGTAGCTACACCTTC. It is translated as CASSQGPGGSYTF. J is TRBJ1-2 and V is TRBV14; TRBD1 agrees at 7 bases. Losses at the gene ends were 1 base for V and 9 bases for J; bases not matched to a gene: 5. The CDR3 has 13 amino acids. Germline V gives CDR1 SGHDN, CDR2 FVKESK.

The V gene is TRBV14, the J gene TRBJ2-1; a possible D gene is TRBD2 (5 bases). Germline CDR1 is SGHDN and CDR2 is FVKESK. The CDR3 has 14 residues. Between the trimmed V and J ends, which lost 4 bases and 5 bases, there was a span of 12 bases. The CDR3 coding sequence is TGTGCCAGCAGCCCCCCTCCGGGGAACAATGAGCAGTTCTTC. Translation gives CASSPPPGNNEQFF.

The chain links TRBV6-1 to TRBJ2-3; 10 nucleotides match TRBD2. This CDR3 contains 16 residues. Trimming took 1 base from V and 2 from J; bases not matched to a gene: 3. Germline lookup yields CDR1 MNHNS and CDR2 SASEGT. CDR3 nucleotides: TGTGCCAGCAGTGAAGTTCTAGCGGGGGCCACAGATACGCAGTATTTT. Residues: CASSEVLAGATDTQYF.

As DNA, the CDR3 is TGTGCCAGTAGGCAAACAGGGGAAGGGGCCTATGGCTACACCTTC. The encoded protein is CASRQTGEGAYGYTF. The chain recombines TRBV19 with TRBJ1-2; 7 bases align to TRBD1. The CDR3 has 15 amino acids. The germline V gene has CDR1 LNHDA and CDR2 SQIVND (reference sequence). Trimming at V came to 6 bases and at J to 4 bases, leaving 11 bases not matched to a gene. Based on the CDR3 plus reference TRBV19 and TRBJ1-2, the full variable domain is DGGITQSPKYLFRKEGQNVTLSCEQNLNHDAMYWYRQDPGQGLRLIYYSQIVNDFQKGDIAEGYSVSREKKESFPLTVTSAQKNPTAFYLCASRQTGEGAYGYTFGSGTRLTVV.

In regard to this clone: The DNA is omitted, as the CDR3 cannot be located on it reliably, and the CDR3 follows TCRdb's listing. The gene calls are TRBV28 and TRBJ1-2; the table names TRBD1, a call not compared with the DNA. Germline V gives CDR1 MDHEN, CDR2 SYDVKM. Inclusive of both ends, the CDR3 amounts to 12 amino acids. This chain's CDR3 is CASSVGTGAHTF.

V and J are TRBV2 and TRBJ2-1, with TRBD2 matching 8 bases. Germline CDR1 is SNHLY and CDR2 is FYNNEI. This CDR3 contains 13 residues. V was clipped by 4 bases and J by 7 bases; unmatched bases: 3. In nucleotides, the CDR3 is TGTGCCAGCAGTGGACAGCGGGGGAATGAGCAGTTCTTC. Translation gives CASSGQRGNEQFF.

The rearrangement uses TRBV14 and TRBJ2-7; 8 bases are shared with TRBD1. The J segment lost 2 bases and the V segment lost 3 bases, leaving 3 bases of the junction unmatched. The CDR3 sequence is 14 residues long. Germline CDR1 reads SGHDN; CDR2 reads FVKESK. CDR3: CASSHDRGPYEQYF. The CDR3, as DNA: TGTGCCAGCAGCCACGACAGGGGCCCCTACGAGCAGTACTTC.

This chain uses TRBV7-9 with TRBJ1-1; TRBD1 agrees at 7 bases. The CDR3 is 14 residues long. Germline V gives CDR1 SEHNR, CDR2 FQNEAQ (reference sequence). With V trimmed by 5 bases and J by 5 bases, 8 bases remained unmatched. The CDR3 sequence: CASSQQGMGTEAFF. As DNA, the CDR3 is TGTGCCAGCAGCCAACAGGGGATGGGGACTGAAGCTTTCTTT.

The chain carries TRBV6-4 and TRBJ1-2; weak D call: TRBD1 (5 bases). CDR3 length equals 13 residues. V was shortened by 4 bases and J by 5 bases, with 11 bases between the two germline ends. CDR1 is MRHNA and CDR2 is SNTAGT in the germline V gene. The CDR3 here is CASSAGFEYGYTF. The DNA for the CDR3 is TGTGCCAGCAGTGCAGGGTTTGAGTATGGCTACACCTTC.

CDR3 DNA sequence: TGTGCCAGCAGCCTGGGCAGTCGGGAAAAACTGTTTTTT. It is translated as CASSLGSREKLFF. This chain links TRBV16 with TRBJ1-4; D unresolved. Germline values: CDR1 KGHSY, CDR2 FQNENV. There are 13 residues in the CDR3. V was trimmed by 4 bases and J by 8 bases, leaving 11 bases between them.

The V call is TRBV4-1, the J call TRBJ1-1; D is unclear. CDR3 length: 15 residues. V lost 4 bases and J 4 bases, leaving 16 bases between the germline ends. CDR1 MGHRA and CDR2 YSYEKL come from the germline V gene. CDR3 in amino acids: CASSPPNLQVTEAFF. The CDR3 DNA sequence: TGCGCCAGCAGCCCCCCCAACCTCCAGGTCACTGAAGCTTTCTTT.

The chain has TRBV7-9 and TRBJ2-3; 7 nucleotides line up with TRBD1. Germline-derived CDR1 and CDR2 are SEHNR and FQNEAQ (reference sequence). V dropped 1 base and J dropped 1; count of bases not matched to a gene: 5. The CDR3 length is 16 residues. The CDR3 sequence: CASSLGWQGGTDTQYF. In DNA, the CDR3 is TGTGCCAGCAGCTTAGGGTGGCAGGGGGGCACAGATACGCAGTATTTT.

CDR3 nucleotides: TGTGCCAGCAGCACTGGGACAGGGTGGACTAATGAAAAACTGTTTTTT. It translates to CASSTGTGWTNEKLFF. V usage is TRBV11-2 and J usage is TRBJ1-4; 9 nucleotides line up with TRBD1. Trimming at V came to 5 bases and at J to 2 bases, leaving 6 bases not matched to a gene. There are 16 residues in the CDR3. CDR1 and CDR2 from the germline V gene are SGHAT and FQNNGV.

This clone was detected only once. Distinct nucleotide sequences in the sample also encode this CDR3. The genes are TRBV7-9 and TRBJ1-2, with D possibly TRBD1 on 6 matching bases. V was pared by 1 base and J by 0 bases, with 6 bases between. The CDR3 consists of 14 residues. Germline V gives CDR1 SEHNR, CDR2 FQNEAQ (reference sequence). CDR3 sequence reads: CASSLEGANYGYTF. CDR3 nucleotides: TGTGCCAGCAGCTTAGAGGGGGCTAACTATGGCTACACCTTC. The full variable domain, with the rest looked up from reference TRBV7-9 and TRBJ1-2, is DTGVSQNPRHKITKRGQNVTFRCDPISEHNRLYWYRQTLGQGPEFLTYFQNEAQLEKSRLLSDRFSAERPKGSFSTLEIQRTEQGDSAMYLCASSLEGANYGYTFGSGTRLTVV.

This chain joins TRBV30 and TRBJ1-1, with TRBD1 as a possible D gene (6 bases). The ends were cut back, 3 bases at V and 0 bases at J, with 14 bases in the middle. The CDR3 length is 15 residues. Looked up from germline, CDR1 is GTSNPN and CDR2 is SVGIG (reference sequence). CDR3 DNA: TGTGCCTGGAGCCGGGGGGCGGGGGTGAACACTGAAGCTTTCTTT. Protein sequence: CAWSRGAGVNTEAFF. The variable domain in full, completed from reference TRBV30 and TRBJ1-1, reads SQTIHQWPATLVQPVGSPLSLECTVEGTSNPNLYWYRQAAGRGLQLLFYSVGIGQISSEVPQNLSASRPQDRQFILSSKKLLLSDSGFYLCAWSRGAGVNTEAFFGQGTRLTVV.

Only one count was recorded for this clone. CDR3 sequence reads: CASSTRDRTYGYTF. The CDR3 bases are TGTGCCAGTAGTACGAGAGACAGGACCTATGGCTACACCTTC. The chain recombines TRBV19 with TRBJ1-2; tentatively, D is TRBD1 (6 bases). CDR1 is LNHDA and CDR2 is SQIVND in the germline V gene (reference sequence). This CDR3 contains 14 residues. V lost 4 bases, J lost 4 bases, and 13 bases lay in between. Full variable domain (rest looked up from reference TRBV19 and TRBJ1-2): DGGITQSPKYLFRKEGQNVTLSCEQNLNHDAMYWYRQDPGQGLRLIYYSQIVNDFQKGDIAEGYSVSREKKESFPLTVTSAQKNPTAFYLCASSTRDRTYGYTFGSGTRLTVV.

V and J are TRBV1 and TRBJ1-2; the table gives TRBD1 as D, unverified against the DNA. TRBV1 is given as a pseudogene. The length of the CDR3 is 18 residues. The CDR3 bases are TGCACCAGCAGCCAAGACCGGGACAGGGGGAACGTAAACTATGGCTACACCTTC. Translating it yields CTSSQDRDRGNVNYGYTF.

The CDR3 DNA sequence: TGCGCCAGCAGAGATCCGTCAGTGGATGGCTACACCTTC. Its protein is CASRDPSVDGYTF. V usage is TRBV5-1 and J usage is TRBJ1-2; no firm D call. Trimming stripped 5 bases from V and 6 bases from J, with 14 bases between. The CDR3 extends over 13 amino acids. Per germline, CDR1 SGHRS and CDR2 YFSETQ.

This clone was seen a handful of times. The rearrangement uses TRBV18 and TRBJ2-7; 8 positions agree with TRBD2. This CDR3 comprises 16 residues. From germline, CDR1 is KGHSH and CDR2 LQKENI. The V segment lost 3 bases and the J segment 5 bases; nucleotides outside the gene matches: 12. The CDR3: CASSPQAGVGGDEQYF. In DNA, the CDR3 is TGTGCCAGCTCACCCCAGGCAGGGGTCGGGGGGGACGAGCAGTACTTC.

V is TRBV5-1 and J is TRBJ2-7; TRBD1 is a possible D gene (6 bases). Germline V lookup: CDR1 SGHRS, CDR2 YFSETQ. V was trimmed by 4 bases and J by 4 bases, leaving 12 bases between them. The CDR3 length is 13 residues. The CDR3 region has the DNA TGCGCCAGCAGCGTAGGGGGTGGGTACGAGCAGTACTTC. Its protein is CASSVGGGYEQYF.

The chain couples TRBV18 to TRBJ1-1, with TRBD1 as a possible D gene (5 bases). V was pared by 3 bases and J by 7 bases, with 9 bases between. Germline V gene sequence: CDR1 KGHSH, CDR2 LQKENI. This CDR3 spans 12 amino acids. CDR3 sequence: CASSPGGGEAFF. In DNA form, the CDR3 reads TGTGCCAGCTCACCCGGGGGAGGTGAAGCTTTCTTT.

This clone was seen once. The chain joins TRBV29-1 to TRBJ2-3; D is possibly TRBD1 (5 bases). The germline CDR1 and CDR2 sequences are SQVTM and ANQGSEA. Trimming took off 7 bases at V and 11 bases at J, with 16 bases between the two ends. The CDR3 has 11 amino acids. In DNA, the CDR3 is TGCAGCGCTGATTTCAACGGACAGCAGTATTTT. This codes for CSADFNGQQYF.

The chain uses TRBV5-4 and TRBJ1-5; perhaps TRBD1 as D (6 bases). Between the trimmed V and J ends, which lost 2 bases and 1 base, there was a span of 7 bases. The germline gives CDR1 SGHNT, CDR2 YYREEE (reference sequence). CDR3 length equals 14 residues. Here the CDR3 reads CASSFRGSNQPQHF. DNA for the CDR3: TGTGCCAGCAGCTTCAGGGGAAGCAATCAGCCCCAGCATTTT.

On this clone itself: The same CDR3 also results from other DNA sequences found in this sample. The rearrangement uses TRBV27 and TRBJ1-1; 9 bases match TRBD1. This CDR3 is built from 13 residues. Per the germline V gene, CDR1 is MNHEY and CDR2 is SMNVEV (reference sequence). The ends lost 5 bases at V and 5 bases at J; junction bases unmatched: 3. This CDR3 reads CASSTGGRTEAFF. In DNA, the CDR3 is TGTGCCAGCAGTACAGGGGGCAGGACTGAAGCTTTCTTT.

This clone was counted only a few times. This sequence joins TRBV13 and TRBJ1-3, with 8 nucleotides matching TRBD1. The J segment lost 1 base and the V segment lost 5 bases, leaving 10 bases of the junction unmatched. The CDR3 is made up of 17 amino acids. CDR1 is PRHDT and CDR2 is FYEKMQ in the germline V gene (reference sequence). The DNA of the CDR3 is TGTGCCAGCAGCGGAAGACAGGGGAGGATGTCTGGAAACACCATATATTTT. It is translated as CASSGRQGRMSGNTIYF. Filled out from reference TRBV13 and TRBJ1-3, the complete variable domain reads AAGVIQSPRHLIKEKRETATLKCYPIPRHDTVYWYQQGPGQDPQFLISFYEKMQSDKGSIPDRFSAQQFSDYHSELNMSSLELGDSALYFCASSGRQGRMSGNTIYFGEGSWLTVV.

The rearrangement joins TRBV18 to TRBJ2-1, with TRBD1 matching over 9 bases. The CDR3 length is 16 residues. V gave up 0 bases and J gave up 9 bases; unmatched junction bases: 9. Germline V lookup: CDR1 KGHSH, CDR2 LQKENI. The CDR3, as DNA: TGTGCCAGCTCACCACCGGGACAGGGTCACTATGGTGAGCAGTTCTTC. Translating it yields CASSPPGQGHYGEQFF.

The sample holds a few counts of this clone. The rearrangement uses TRBV18 and TRBJ2-5; 12 bases match TRBD2. Trimming took 3 bases from V and 4 from J; bases not matched to a gene: 9. The CDR3 runs 17 residues. Germline assignment: CDR1 KGHSH and CDR2 LQKENI. The CDR3 is CASSPPSGGAVGETQYF. In DNA, the CDR3 is TGTGCCAGCTCACCGCCTAGCGGGGGGGCCGTCGGAGAGACCCAGTACTTC.

This chain connects TRBV9 to TRBJ2-1; perhaps TRBD2 as D (6 bases). CDR1 and CDR2 from the germline V gene are SGDLS and YYNGEE. This CDR3 is built from 16 residues. Trimming stripped 2 bases from V and 5 bases from J, with 17 bases between. The DNA for the CDR3 is TGTGCCAGCAGCGTGTCCGGGACTGCCGCCCACAATGAGCAGTTCTTC. Protein sequence: CASSVSGTAAHNEQFF.

The chain uses TRBV5-1 and TRBJ1-1; 11 bases align to TRBD1. The CDR3 length is 15 residues. In germline, CDR1 is SGHRS, CDR2 YFSETQ. The V segment lost 4 bases and the J segment 4 bases; nucleotides outside the gene matches: 6. The CDR3 sequence: CASSKRTGGITEAFF. CDR3 DNA sequence: TGCGCCAGCAGCAAACGGACAGGGGGCATCACTGAAGCTTTCTTT.

This rearrangement joins TRBV3-1 (or the pseudogene TRBV3-2) to TRBJ1-2; D possibly corresponds to TRBD1 (5 bases). Germline assignment: CDR1 LGHDT and CDR2 YNNKEL (reference sequence). The CDR3 is made up of 12 amino acids. The germline V and J ends were trimmed by 4 bases and 5 bases, with 8 bases remaining between them. The CDR3 DNA reads TGTGCCAGCAGCCTAGGGGTTTATGGCTACACCTTC. Residues: CASSLGVYGYTF.

For this clone: The same CDR3 can be traced to other DNA sequences in this sample. As DNA, the CDR3 is TGTGCCAGCAGCTTAGGGGGGCAGGATCAGCCCCAGCATTTT. Its protein is CASSLGGQDQPQHF. This chain joins TRBV7-9 and TRBJ1-5, with a weak D call TRBD1 (6 bases). Trimming removed 1 base from V and 5 bases from J, with 9 bases in between. CDR1 is SEHNR and CDR2 is FQNEAQ in the germline V gene (reference sequence). This CDR3 spans 14 amino acids.

The V and J genes are TRBV10-1 and TRBJ2-1, with D unresolved. Trimming took off 3 bases at V and 2 bases at J, with 14 bases between the two ends. The CDR3 has 16 residues. Germline CDR1 is WNHNN and CDR2 is SYGVQD (reference sequence). DNA of the CDR3: TGCGCCAGCAGTGACCCACGAGGTGAAACCTACAATGAGCAGTTCTTC. It encodes CASSDPRGETYNEQFF.